This is a list of T cell receptor beta chains from one sample in a study of glioma-infiltrating T cells. TCRdb reprocessed the multiplex PCR reads via MiXCR and lists one record per CDR3 protein. The sample shows approximately 90,000 distinct CDR3 sequences, 23% of them seen only once. The sequenced sample consisted of glioma tissue, nonneoplastic brain tissue, or PBMCs (not recorded which). These receptors all stem from a human donor with low-grade glioma or glioblastoma, undergoing nonglioma brain surgery, or in good health (not recorded which). Both conserved end residues are part of each CDR3. The D gene is left open where the match is weak. Clone size is stated in some rows and not others, as once, few, many or a class when expanded.

>TRBJ2-3|.|TRBV19|many
CASRGTGTDTQYF
TGTGCCAGCAGGGGAACGGGCACAGATACGCAGTATTTT
>TRBJ2-7|TRBD2|TRBV6-1|many
CASSQRGPWTSGYEQYF
TGTGCCAGCAGTCAACGAGGTCCGTGGACTAGCGGATACGAGCAGTACTTC
>TRBJ2-7|TRBD1|TRBV20-1|many
CSARTGMGTGSYEQYF
TGCAGTGCTAGGACAGGGATGGGGACAGGCTCCTACGAGCAGTACTTC
>TRBJ1-5|.|TRBV12-3/TRBV12-4|.
CASSGQTYQPQHF
TGTGCCAGCAGTGGACAGACATATCAGCCCCAGCATTTT
>TRBJ1-5|TRBD1|TRBV7-2|many
CASSSDRGRNQPQHF
TGTGCCAGCAGCTCCGACAGGGGACGCAATCAGCCCCAGCATTTT
>TRBJ1-3|.|TRBV7-9|.
CASSLVGTPARSGNTIYF
TGTGCCAGCAGCTTAGTCGGGACACCAGCCCGCTCTGGAAACACCATATATTTT
>TRBJ1-2|.|TRBV2|many
CASREGSGYTF
TGTGCCAGCAGGGAGGGCAGTGGCTACACCTTC
>TRBJ1-2|.|TRBV3-1|many
CASSQGQSPYGYTF
TGTGCCAGCAGCCAAGGACAGAGCCCCTATGGCTACACCTTC
>TRBJ2-3|.|TRBV4-1|many
CASSQVTTDTDTQYF
TGCGCCAGCAGCCAAGTCACTACAGACACAGATACGCAGTATTTT
>TRBJ1-2|.|TRBV7-9|once
CASSLARVSQTLYNYTF
TGTGCCAGCAGCTTAGCGCGTGTGAGTCAGACACTCTATAACTACACCTTC
>TRBJ1-3|.|TRBV12-3/TRBV12-4|many
CASSFSLEGTGNTIYF
TGTGCCAGCAGTTTCAGCCTGGAGGGTACTGGAAACACCATATATTTT
>TRBJ2-5|TRBD2|TRBV10-2|few
CASSDRGSARETQYF
TGCGCCAGCAGTGATCGCGGGAGTGCCAGGGAGACCCAGTACTTC
>TRBJ2-3|.|TRBV7-2|many
CASSLVRVRTDTQYF
TGTGCCAGCAGCTTAGTAAGGGTTCGCACAGATACGCAGTATTTT
>TRBJ2-3|.|TRBV14|.
CASSRLRDIFPDTQYF
TGTGCCAGCAGCCGCCTCCGGGACATTTTTCCAGATACGCAGTATTTT
>TRBJ1-5|.|TRBV2|many
CASSAQGRIQPQHF
TGTGCCAGCAGTGCTCAGGGACGGATTCAGCCCCAGCATTTT
>TRBJ1-1|TRBD1|TRBV19|.
CAISVPGGARTEAFF
TGTGCCATTAGTGTCCCAGGGGGCGCAAGGACTGAAGCTTTCTTT
>TRBJ2-3|.|TRBV18|many
CASSPARVTDTQYF
TGTGCCAGCTCACCTGCTCGGGTCACAGATACGCAGTATTTT
>TRBJ1-6|.|TRBV18|few
CASSPGDFGSPLHF
TGTGCCAGCTCACCGGGCGACTTCGGTTCACCCCTCCACTTT
>TRBJ2-7|TRBD2|TRBV18|.
CASSPPPTKRPGLAGSDEQYF
TGTGCCAGCTCACCACCACCCACCAAACGCCCGGGACTAGCGGGATCCGACGAGCAGTACTTC
>TRBJ2-2|.|TRBV7-2|.
CASSLSPAGELFF
TGTGCCAGCAGCTTATCGCCAGCCGGGGAGCTGTTTTTT
>TRBJ2-3|TRBD2|TRBV12-3/TRBV12-4|.
CASSPTSGGTNTQYF
TGTGCCAGCAGTCCGACTAGCGGGGGCACAAATACGCAGTATTTT
>TRBJ2-7|.|TRBV27|many
CASSLRSGPYEQYF
TGTGCCAGCAGCCTTCGGTCGGGCCCCTACGAGCAGTACTTC
>TRBJ2-7|TRBD1|TRBV29-1|.
CSVSLATGSSYEQYF
TGCAGCGTTTCATTAGCGACAGGGAGCTCCTACGAGCAGTACTTC
>TRBJ1-1|.|TRBV14|many
CASSPLSTGFNTEAFF
TGTGCCAGCAGCCCCTTATCCACAGGGTTTAACACTGAAGCTTTCTTT
>TRBJ2-3|.|TRBV12-3/TRBV12-4|many
CASSSDIYSPSVPTDTQYF
TGTGCCAGCAGTTCCGACATATACTCACCCTCGGTCCCCACAGATACGCAGTATTTT
>TRBJ2-5|.|TRBV18|.
CASMDRAQEAQYF
TGTGCCAGCATGGACAGAGCCCAAGAGGCCCAGTACTTC
>TRBJ2-1|TRBD2|TRBV29-1|.
CSVAVLAGGPYNEQFF
TGCAGCGTTGCGGTGTTAGCGGGAGGGCCCTACAATGAGCAGTTCTTC
>TRBJ2-1|.|TRBV7-2|many
CASSLDVRMQFF
TGTGCCAGCAGCTTAGATGTGCGCATGCAGTTCTTC
>TRBJ2-7|.|TRBV7-9|many
CASSRDRSYEQYF
TGTGCCAGCAGCCGTGACAGGTCCTACGAGCAGTACTTC
>TRBJ1-5|.|TRBV10-2|many
CASSPGGAGNQPQHF
TGCGCCAGCAGTCCCGGGGGGGCTGGCAATCAGCCCCAGCATTTT
>TRBJ1-2|.|TRBV27|many
CASSLHPQRYGYTF
TGTGCCAGCAGTTTACACCCGCAGCGGTATGGCTACACCTTC
>TRBJ1-2|TRBD1|TRBV20-1|many
CSATKGQADEGYTF
TGCAGTGCCACCAAGGGACAGGCAGACGAGGGCTACACCTTC
>TRBJ2-3|TRBD2|TRBV19|.
CASSTRVSSGGPHTQYF
TGTGCCAGTTCGACCCGGGTTTCTAGCGGGGGGCCCCATACGCAGTATTTT
>TRBJ2-1|TRBD2|TRBV7-2|.
CASSPKTSALNEQFF
TGTGCCAGCAGCCCGAAGACTAGCGCCTTGAATGAGCAGTTCTTC
>TRBJ1-1|.|TRBV12-3/TRBV12-4|many
CASNPGRTEAFF
TGTGCCAGCAATCCGGGAAGAACTGAAGCTTTCTTT
>TRBJ2-2|.|TRBV20-1|many
CSARSNPGELFF
TGCAGTGCCAGAAGTAACCCCGGGGAGCTGTTTTTT
>TRBJ1-5|.|TRBV2|many
CASRAQLYSNQPQHF
TGTGCCAGCAGAGCCCAACTTTATAGCAATCAGCCCCAGCATTTT
>TRBJ1-2|.|TRBV15|many
CATSRSSGQRGYGYTF
TGTGCCACCAGCAGATCATCCGGACAAAGGGGTTATGGCTACACCTTC
>TRBJ1-5|.|TRBV20-1|many
CSANPLGRRVGQPQHF
TGCAGTGCTAACCCACTCGGTAGGCGGGTGGGTCAGCCCCAGCATTTT
>TRBJ1-6|.|TRBV12-3/TRBV12-4|few
CASTGRYPNSPLHF
TGTGCCAGCACAGGCCGATACCCTAATTCACCCCTCCACTTT